The entry below gives a single T cell receptor (beta chain) sequence along with its context. Germline V gene data show CDR1 as SGHVS and CDR2 as FQNEAQ. This CDR3 has 15 amino acids. RNA totalling about 0.5 to 1 ug underwent reverse transcription with random hexamers. TCRdb redid the calling of the immunoSEQ multiplex PCR reads with MiXCR, one entry per CDR3 protein. The profile shows around 170,000 distinct CDR3 sequences, approximately 96% of them singletons. The sample is drawn from a study of CD8 T cells in Susac syndrome. The receptor was isolated from a human donor with multiple sclerosis. This chain connects TRBV7-8 to TRBJ1-5; possibly TRBD1 for D (6 bases). Sequences were obtained from CD8+ T cells from PBMCs. CDR3 region: CVSGRGANSNQPQHF. In nucleotides, the CDR3 is TGTGTCTCGGGCCGGGGGGCGAATAGCAATCAGCCCCAGCATTTT.